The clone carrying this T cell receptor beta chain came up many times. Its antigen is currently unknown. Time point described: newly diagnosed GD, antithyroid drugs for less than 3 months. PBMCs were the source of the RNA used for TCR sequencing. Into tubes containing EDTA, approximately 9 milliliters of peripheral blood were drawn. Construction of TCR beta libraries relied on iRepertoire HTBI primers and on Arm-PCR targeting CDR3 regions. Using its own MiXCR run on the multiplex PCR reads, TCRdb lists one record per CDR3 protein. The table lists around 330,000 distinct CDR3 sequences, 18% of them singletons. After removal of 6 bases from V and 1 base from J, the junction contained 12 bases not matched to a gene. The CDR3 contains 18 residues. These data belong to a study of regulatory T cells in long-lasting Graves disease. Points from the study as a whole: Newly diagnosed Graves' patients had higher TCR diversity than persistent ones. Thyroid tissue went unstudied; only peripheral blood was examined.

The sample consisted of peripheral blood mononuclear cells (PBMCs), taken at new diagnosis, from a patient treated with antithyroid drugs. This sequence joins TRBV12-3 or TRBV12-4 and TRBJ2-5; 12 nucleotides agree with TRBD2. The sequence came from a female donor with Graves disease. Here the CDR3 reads CASSPYHLAGGRQETQYF. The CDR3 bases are TGTGCCAGCAGCCCCTACCATCTAGCGGGAGGGCGCCAAGAGACCCAGTACTTC.